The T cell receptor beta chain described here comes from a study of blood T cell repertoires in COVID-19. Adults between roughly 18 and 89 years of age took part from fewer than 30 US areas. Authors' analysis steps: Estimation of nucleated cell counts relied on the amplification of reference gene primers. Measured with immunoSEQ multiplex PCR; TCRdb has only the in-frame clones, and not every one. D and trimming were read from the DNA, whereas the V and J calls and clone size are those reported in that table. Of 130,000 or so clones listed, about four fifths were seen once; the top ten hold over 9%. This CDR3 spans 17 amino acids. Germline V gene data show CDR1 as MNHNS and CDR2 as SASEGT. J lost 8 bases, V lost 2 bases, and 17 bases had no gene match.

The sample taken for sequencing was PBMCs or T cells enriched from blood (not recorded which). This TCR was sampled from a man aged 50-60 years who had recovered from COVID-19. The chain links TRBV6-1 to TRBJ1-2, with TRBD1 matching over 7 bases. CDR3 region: CASSETERGLWRVGYTF. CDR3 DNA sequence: TGTGCCAGCAGTGAAACAGAAAGGGGGCTCTGGAGAGTCGGCTACACCTTC.